This TCR beta chain was sequenced during a study of T-cell reconstitution after alpha-beta-depleted transplantation in children listed by TCRdb under 2016. About the full investigation: Using TCR repertoire profiling, the study followed T-cell immune reconstitution in a quantitative way in children after TCRalphabeta/CD19-depleted allogeneic hematopoietic cell transplantation.

What the work shows at the level of the full study, not this receptor alone: Hyperexpanded clone frequencies declined over subsequent months; after one year, T-cell counts and TCRbeta diversity were mostly attributed to newly produced T cells. In some patients, the high TCRbeta diversity seen at day 60 was put down to recipient T cells and intrathymic progenitors that had survived conditioning. About two months after transplant, the apparently early recovery of alphabetaT-cell counts reportedly depended on just several hundred clones that had expanded rapidly and came from non-depleted graft cells.

In this sample, this clonotype turned up a few times. The antigen this receptor binds is unknown. Base qualities are missing; no much larger clone stands one base away. The sample's treatment or condition label is to be understood as: allogeneic hematopoietic cell transplantation with graft depleted of TCRalphabeta T cells and CD19 B cells. The transplant recipients were children given TCRalphabeta/CD19-depleted allogeneic hematopoietic cell grafts. The library came from PCR. The listed sequencing device is Illumina HiSeq 2500. TCR library preparation used molecular barcoding, with unique molecular identifiers applied to normalize quantification of the TCRbeta repertoire. The public reads were reprocessed in TCRdb via fastp at Q25 and MiXCR, keeping in-frame beta chains. Merged by CDR3 protein, the rows form single entries marked with the most common genes and DNA. Within this sample are some 290,000 distinct CDR3 sequences, with around 20% of them counted one time only. The ten top clones hold 9.5% to 12% of the sample.

This clonotype was obtained from a male patient younger than 18 who had a stem cell transplant for acute lymphoblastic leukemia, so the T cells may come from the graft donor. Sequences were derived from PBMCs, mostly from graft donor cells, sampled 180 days after TCRalphabeta/CD19-depleted stem cell transplant.

CDR3 loop: CSGRQGPRSNQPQHF. The bases read TGCAGTGGAAGACAGGGACCCCGTTCCAATCAGCCCCAGCATTTT. Recombination joined TRBV20-1 with TRBJ1-5, with 7 bases matching TRBD1. CDR3 length: 15 amino acids, cysteine to phenylalanine. This entry keeps only the CDR3 DNA: 45 bases, framed from base 1. The germline V gene (reference sequence) yields DFQATT for CDR1 and SNEGSKA for CDR2. Unmatched junction bases come to 12, with V trimmed by 7 bases and J by 3 bases.